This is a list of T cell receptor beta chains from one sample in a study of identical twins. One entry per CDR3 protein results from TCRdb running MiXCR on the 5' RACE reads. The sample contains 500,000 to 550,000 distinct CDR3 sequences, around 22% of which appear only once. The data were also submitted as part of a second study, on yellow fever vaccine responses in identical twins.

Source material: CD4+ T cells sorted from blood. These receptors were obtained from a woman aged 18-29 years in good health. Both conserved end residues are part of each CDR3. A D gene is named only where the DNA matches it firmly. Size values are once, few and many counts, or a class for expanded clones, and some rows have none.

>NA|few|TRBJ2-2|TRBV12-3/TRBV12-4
TGTGCCAGCAGGACTGACACCGGGGAGCTGTTTTTT
CASRTDTGELFF
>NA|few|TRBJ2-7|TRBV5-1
TGCGCCAGCAGCTTTACGGGCCCCCCGGGAGAGCAGTACTTC
CASSFTGPPGEQYF
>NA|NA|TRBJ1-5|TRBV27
TGTGCCAGCAGTTTATCTCGTCAAGGTCAGCCCCAGCATTTT
CASSLSRQGQPQHF
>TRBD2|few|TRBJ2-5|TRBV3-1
TGTGCCAGCAGCCAAACCCCACTAGCGGGCAGACGAGAGACCCAGTACTTC
CASSQTPLAGRRETQYF
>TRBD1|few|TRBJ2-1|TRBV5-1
TGCGCCAGCAGCTTGGACGGGACAGGGCCCAATGAGCAGTTCTTC
CASSLDGTGPNEQFF
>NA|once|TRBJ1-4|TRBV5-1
TGCGCCAGCAGCTTACAGGGACCGGGGGCTAATGAAAAACTGTTTTTT
CASSLQGPGANEKLFF
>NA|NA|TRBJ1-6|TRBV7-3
TGTGCCAGCAGCTTCAAGGGGGGGTCACCCCTCCACTTT
CASSFKGGSPLHF
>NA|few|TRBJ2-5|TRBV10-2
TGCGCCAGCAGTAGCGGGCTGCCAGGGGAGACCCAGTACTTC
CASSSGLPGETQYF
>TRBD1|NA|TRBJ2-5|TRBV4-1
TGCGCCAGCAGCCACGCCGGGACAGGTTCCCAAGAGACCCAGTACTTC
CASSHAGTGSQETQYF
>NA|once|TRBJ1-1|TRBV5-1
TGCGCCAGCAGCCTTGGACAGAATGAAGCTTTCTTT
CASSLGQNEAFF
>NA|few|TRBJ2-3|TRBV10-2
TGCGCCAGCAGTATTCCGGGGTTCACAGATACGCAGTATTTT
CASSIPGFTDTQYF
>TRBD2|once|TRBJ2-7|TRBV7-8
TGTGCCAGCACCGCGAAGAGACTAGCGGGAGTGAAGGAGCAGTACTTC
CASTAKRLAGVKEQYF
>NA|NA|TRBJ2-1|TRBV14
TGTGCCAGCAGCCGAAACCCGGGCCCCGGAGGGCAGTTCTTC
CASSRNPGPGGQFF
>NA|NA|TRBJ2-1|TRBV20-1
TGCAGTGCTAGAGATCTGTCTAGCTCCGATGAGCAGTTCTTC
CSARDLSSSDEQFF
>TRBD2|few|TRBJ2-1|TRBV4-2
TGTGCCAGCAGCCAAGATCTGGCGGGAGCGGCTGAGCAGTTCTTC
CASSQDLAGAAEQFF
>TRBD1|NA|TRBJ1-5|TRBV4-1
TGCGCCAGCAGCCAACCTGACAGGGTGCAGCCCCAGCATTTT
CASSQPDRVQPQHF
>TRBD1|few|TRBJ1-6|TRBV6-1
TGTGCCAGCACCTCTGGACAGGGCTATTCACCCCTCCACTTT
CASTSGQGYSPLHF
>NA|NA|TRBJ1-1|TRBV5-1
TGCGCCAGCAGCTTGGTGGGGGGGCAGAACACTGAAGCTTTCTTT
CASSLVGGQNTEAFF
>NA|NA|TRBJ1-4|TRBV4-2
TGTGCCAGCAGCCAAGATCCAAATGAAAAACTGTTTTTT
CASSQDPNEKLFF
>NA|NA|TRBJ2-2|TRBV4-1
TGCGCCAGCAGCCCCCCCCCCAGGGCTGCCGGGGAGCTGTTTTTT
CASSPPPRAAGELFF
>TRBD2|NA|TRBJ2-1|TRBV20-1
TGCAGTGCTAGACAACTAGCGGGCGATGAGCAGTTCTTC
CSARQLAGDEQFF
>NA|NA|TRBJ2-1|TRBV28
TGTGCCAGCAGTTCGCCCTCGCAGAGCTCCTACAATGAGCAGTTCTTC
CASSSPSQSSYNEQFF
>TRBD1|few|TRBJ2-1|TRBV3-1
TGTGCCAGCAGCCCTCCGAACAGGGGCGATGAGCAGTTCTTC
CASSPPNRGDEQFF
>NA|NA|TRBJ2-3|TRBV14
TGTGCCAGCAGCCAAGATGGAGGCATAAGCACAGATACGCAGTATTTT
CASSQDGGISTDTQYF
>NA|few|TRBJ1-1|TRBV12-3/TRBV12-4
TGTGCCAGCAGACCCGGCGCAGGGTTTTCAACTGAAGCTTTCTTT
CASRPGAGFSTEAFF
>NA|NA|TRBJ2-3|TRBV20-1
TGCAGTGTTGACTCGAGACTGTACGGCATGTCCACAGATACGCAGTATTTT
CSVDSRLYGMSTDTQYF
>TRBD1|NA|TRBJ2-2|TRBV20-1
TGCAGTGGGAGGACAGGGCGCACCGGGGAGCTGTTTTTT
CSGRTGRTGELFF
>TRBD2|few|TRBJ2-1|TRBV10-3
TGTGCCATCAGTGAGTCCGGGGGGGCGGTCGATGAGCAGTTCTTC
CAISESGGAVDEQFF
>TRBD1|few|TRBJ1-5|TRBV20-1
TGCAGTGCTAGAGAAGACAGGGGTCAGCCCCAGCATTTT
CSAREDRGQPQHF
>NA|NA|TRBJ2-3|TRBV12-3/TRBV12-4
TGTGCCAGCAGCAGGACGGGGCTAGGCACAGATACGCAGTATTTT
CASSRTGLGTDTQYF
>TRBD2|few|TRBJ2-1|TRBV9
TGTGCCAGCACCCAACCTAGCCGGGAGGGCAGGAATGAGCAGTTCTTC
CASTQPSREGRNEQFF
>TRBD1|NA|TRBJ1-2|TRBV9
TGTGCCAGCAGCGCCGCAGACAGGGGGCGAGTCTTCTCGTTTGGCTACACCTTC
CASSAADRGRVFSFGYTF
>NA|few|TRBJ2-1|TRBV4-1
TGCGCCAGCAGCCAAGATACTCCGTCTTATCCGGGGACTTCCTACAATGAGCAGTTCTTC
CASSQDTPSYPGTSYNEQFF
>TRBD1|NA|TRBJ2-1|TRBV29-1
TGCAGCGTTCCGGGACAGGTCTACAATGAGCAGTTCTTC
CSVPGQVYNEQFF
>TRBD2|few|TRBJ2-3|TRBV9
TGTGCCAGCAGCGTCGAGCGGGAGGGCCGGGATACGCAGTATTTT
CASSVEREGRDTQYF
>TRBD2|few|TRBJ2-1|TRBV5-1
TGCGCCAGCAGCTTGGCAGGACTAGGTGACAATGAGCAGTTCTTC
CASSLAGLGDNEQFF
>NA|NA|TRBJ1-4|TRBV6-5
TGTGCCAGCAGTTACGGGGCAGGTGAAAAACTGTTTTTT
CASSYGAGEKLFF
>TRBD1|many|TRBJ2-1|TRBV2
TGTGCCAGCAAACCGCGGACAGGGATCGATGAGCAGTTCTTC
CASKPRTGIDEQFF
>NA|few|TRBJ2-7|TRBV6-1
TGTGCCAGCATAGACCGTAGCTCCTACGAGCAGTACTTC
CASIDRSSYEQYF
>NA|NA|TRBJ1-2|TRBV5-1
TGCGCCAATTCACCCTTAGGGAATAACTATGGCTACACCTTC
CANSPLGNNYGYTF
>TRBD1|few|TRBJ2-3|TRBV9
TGTGCCAGCAGCGCGAGGCGGGGACAGGGAGAAGATACGCAGTATTTT
CASSARRGQGEDTQYF
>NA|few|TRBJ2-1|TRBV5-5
TGTGCCAGCAGCTTGGTGGGCCTAGGGGCCTACAATGAGCAGTTCTTC
CASSLVGLGAYNEQFF
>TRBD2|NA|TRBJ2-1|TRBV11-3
TGTGCCAGCAGCTTAGAGGGACTAGCGGAGTATAATGAGCAGTTCTTC
CASSLEGLAEYNEQFF
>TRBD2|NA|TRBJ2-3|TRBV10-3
TGTGCCATGGGGACTAGCGGAAACACAGATACGCAGTATTTT
CAMGTSGNTDTQYF
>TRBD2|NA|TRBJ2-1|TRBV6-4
TGTGCCAGCAGTCCTACCGGGACTAGCGGGGACCTGCAGTTCTTC
CASSPTGTSGDLQFF
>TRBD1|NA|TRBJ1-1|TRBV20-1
TGCAGTGCTAGTGGGATTAACAGGGGGAACACTGAAGCTTTCTTT
CSASGINRGNTEAFF
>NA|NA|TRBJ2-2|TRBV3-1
TGTGCCAGCAGGCGACAAACGAACACCGGGGAGCTGTTTTTT
CASRRQTNTGELFF
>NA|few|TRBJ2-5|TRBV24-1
TGTGCCACCAGTGATCCCACTGGATGGGAAGAGACCCAGTACTTC
CATSDPTGWEETQYF
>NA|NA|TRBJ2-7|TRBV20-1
TGCAGTGCTAGAGTGGGGGCCTCCTACGAGCAGTACTTC
CSARVGASYEQYF
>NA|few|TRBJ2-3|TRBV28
TGTGCCAGCAAGAGACAGGTACCAGATACGCAGTATTTT
CASKRQVPDTQYF
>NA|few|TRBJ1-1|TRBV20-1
TGCAGTGCTAGAGCAGCCGGGAACACTGAAGCTTTCTTT
CSARAAGNTEAFF
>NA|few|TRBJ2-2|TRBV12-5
TGTGCTAGTGGTTTGGCCAGGGGCACCGGGGAGCTGTTTTTT
CASGLARGTGELFF
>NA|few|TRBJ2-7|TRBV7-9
TGTGCCAGCAGCTTAACAGACAGAGCCTACGAGCAGTACTTC
CASSLTDRAYEQYF
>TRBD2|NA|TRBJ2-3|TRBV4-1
TGCGCCAGCACTAAAGCAAACAGCGGGGGAGCGAGCGGAAGCACAGATACGCAGTATTTT
CASTKANSGGASGSTDTQYF
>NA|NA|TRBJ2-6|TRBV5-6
TGTGCCAGCATCCTAGGCTCTGGGGCCAACGTCCTGACTTTC
CASILGSGANVLTF
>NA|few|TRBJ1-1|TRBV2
TGTGCCAGCAGGCCTCAACAGGGAGGGAACACTGAAGCTTTCTTT
CASRPQQGGNTEAFF